Here is one TCR beta chain with its context. No antigen is known for it. The assay was carried out at the deep level. Study processing details: Filtering differed since immunoSEQ provided only junctions, with no quality scores. Data came from immunoSEQ multiplex PCR; TCRdb stores just in-frame clones and leaves some out. V and J calls and clone size follow that table, whereas D and trimming were derived from the DNA. Of hundreds of thousands of clones in the sample, more than 70% are singletons; the top ten hold 1.5% to 2%. Trimming took 6 bases from V and 8 from J; bases not matched to a gene: 6. The V gene's germline CDR1 is SQVTM and CDR2 ANQGSEA. The CDR3 extends over 12 amino acids. The sample belongs to a study of shared clonotypes between healthy human individuals. Study-wide findings and caveats: An expected dependence of interdonor clonotype sharing on sequencing depth was noted.

The specimen was memory CD4+ T cells sorted from blood. Sample subset: CD45RA-negative fraction. The receptor was derived from a woman aged 30 to 39 in good health. The chain has TRBV29-1 and TRBJ2-1; TRBD1 matches at 8 bases. DNA for the CDR3: TGCAGCGTATGGACAGGGTACGATGAGCAGTTCTTC. This sequence encodes CSVWTGYDEQFF.